These T cell receptor beta chains were read from a single sample in a study of T cell responses to AZD1222 COVID-19 vaccine. Profiling relied on immunoSEQ multiplex PCR, and the TCRdb table lists in-frame clones only, not all of them. Of some 55,000 clones listed, 89% were seen once; the top ten hold 2%. The starting material was peripheral blood, obtained on day 0 of AZD1222 vaccination. The source is an adult in good health. The CDR3 runs from the conserved cysteine through the conserved F or W. Each record gives: V gene, clone size, CDR3 protein. Clone size is shown for a subset of rows, as once, few, many or a class of expanded clone.

V gene: TRBV25-1
clone size: .
CDR3 protein: CASSDSRGHSPLHF

V gene: TRBV30
clone size: .
CDR3 protein: CAWRSFGDRANGYTF

V gene: TRBV7-9
clone size: once
CDR3 protein: CASSFYALLREGRKETQYF

V gene: TRBV19
clone size: .
CDR3 protein: CASSIGTSNEQFF

V gene: TRBV30
clone size: few
CDR3 protein: CAWSVGRAGELFF

V gene: TRBV24-1
clone size: .
CDR3 protein: CATSDSTGHQPQHF

V gene: TRBV7-6
clone size: .
CDR3 protein: CASSLVAGAGNTIYF

V gene: TRBV28
clone size: few
CDR3 protein: CATRPGQGRTMNTEAFF

V gene: TRBV9
clone size: .
CDR3 protein: CASSVGGSPASGAIIRQYF

V gene: TRBV19
clone size: few
CDR3 protein: CASSRGRGNNQPQHF

V gene: TRBV6-5
clone size: .
CDR3 protein: CASSYGPVGGQPQHF

V gene: TRBV23-1
clone size: .
CDR3 protein: CAREERELRTGELFF

V gene: TRBV6-5
clone size: .
CDR3 protein: CASRAGYNSPLHF

V gene: TRBV28
clone size: .
CDR3 protein: CASSSGTASYEQYF

V gene: TRBV7-2
clone size: once
CDR3 protein: CASSSQAGVETQYF

V gene: TRBV18
clone size: .
CDR3 protein: CASSPYRDKGTEAFF

V gene: TRBV5-1
clone size: .
CDR3 protein: CASSWGLAEDTQYF

V gene: TRBV4-1
clone size: .
CDR3 protein: CASSYTVGTGGNEQFF

V gene: TRBV5-1
clone size: .
CDR3 protein: CASSLVLTGELFF

V gene: TRBV2
clone size: .
CDR3 protein: CASSENEALGRGSDRTYGYTF

V gene: TRBV15
clone size: .
CDR3 protein: CATSNPIVPPYNEQFF

V gene: TRBV29-1
clone size: .
CDR3 protein: CSVDGGYTF

V gene: TRBV24-1
clone size: .
CDR3 protein: CATSRGVGSNQPQHF

V gene: TRBV6-5
clone size: .
CDR3 protein: CASLAGGSNEQFF

V gene: TRBV5-1
clone size: once
CDR3 protein: CASSERGAASYNEQFF

V gene: TRBV9
clone size: .
CDR3 protein: CASSPRRGKGYEQYF

V gene: TRBV18
clone size: .
CDR3 protein: CASSPGEVGQPQHF

V gene: TRBV5-4
clone size: .
CDR3 protein: CASSSTGGGGETQYF

V gene: TRBV12-3/TRBV12-4
clone size: once
CDR3 protein: CASSSNNQPQHF

V gene: TRBV7-9
clone size: .
CDR3 protein: CASSLLAGAGLDYGYTF

V gene: TRBV11-2
clone size: .
CDR3 protein: CASSHWGNTEAFF

V gene: TRBV2
clone size: .
CDR3 protein: CASRRTVMNTEAFF

V gene: TRBV5-1
clone size: .
CDR3 protein: CASSSSASYNEQFF

V gene: TRBV18
clone size: .
CDR3 protein: CASSRDSNTEAFF

V gene: TRBV28
clone size: .
CDR3 protein: CASSSPRLAWRYEQYF

V gene: TRBV7-2
clone size: .
CDR3 protein: CASSLKRGQEGQPQHF

V gene: TRBV7-9
clone size: .
CDR3 protein: CASSYWGLAGNTIYF

V gene: TRBV28
clone size: .
CDR3 protein: CASREQGFTEAFF

V gene: TRBV10-1
clone size: .
CDR3 protein: CASSERGTGELFF

V gene: TRBV5-1
clone size: once
CDR3 protein: CASSLAPGRQGEKLFF

V gene: TRBV6-6
clone size: .
CDR3 protein: CASCGTRNQETQYF

V gene: TRBV7-7
clone size: .
CDR3 protein: CASSLGLNNEQFF

V gene: TRBV9
clone size: .
CDR3 protein: CASSPQVF